The 15 T cell receptor beta chains below come from one sample, sequenced in a study of HIV-infected patients and healthy controls. From the 5' RACE reads, TCRdb called clonotypes with MiXCR, one entry per CDR3 protein. The sample contains 70,000 or so distinct CDR3 sequences, about 15% of which appear only once. The sequenced material came from CD4+ T cells from blood. The source of these receptors is a human donor in good health.

The chain combines TRBV2 with TRBJ2-1; a weak D match, TRBD2 (6 bases). V was trimmed by 1 base and J by 8 bases, leaving 12 bases between them. Germline CDR1 reads SNHLY; CDR2 reads FYNNEI. CDR3 length: 14 residues. The CDR3 region has the DNA TGTGCCAGCAGTGAAGGGTCCACGGGGGATGAGCAGTTCTTC. It specifies CASSEGSTGDEQFF.

The CDR3 DNA is TGTGCCAGCTCGGGACAGTACGAGCAGTACTTC. This encodes CASSGQYEQYF. The chain couples TRBV7-2 to TRBJ2-7; 7 bases line up with TRBD1. This CDR3 has 11 residues. V trimming: 8 bases; J trimming: 4 bases; junction bases outside the gene matches: 2. Germline V lookup: CDR1 SGHTA, CDR2 FQGNSA. Combining the CDR3 with reference TRBV7-2 and TRBJ2-7 gives the whole variable domain GAGVSQSPSNKVTEKGKDVELRCDPISGHTALYWYRQSLGQGLEFLIYFQGNSAPDKSGLPSDRFSAERTGGSVSTLTIQRTQQEDSAVYLCASSGQYEQYFGPGTRLTVT.

This clonotype was seen ten or more times. This sequence joins TRBV6-1 and TRBJ1-5; no clear D. Per germline, CDR1 MNHNS and CDR2 SASEGT. The CDR3 runs to 14 residues. V was cut by 4 bases and J by 1 base, with 8 bases left in between. CDR3 bases: TGTGCCAGCAGTGCAAGACCGAGCAATCAGCCCCAGCATTTT. It codes for CASSARPSNQPQHF.

This clonotype was counted only a few times. The rearrangement links TRBV7-8 to TRBJ2-1, with D perhaps TRBD2 (6 bases). The length of the CDR3 is 18 residues. Trimming left V 5 bases short and J 2 bases short, with 22 bases between. Per germline, CDR1 SGHVS and CDR2 FQNEAQ. The CDR3 DNA reads TGTGCCAGCAGCACGCGCCGGGACTTTAGTACCACCTACAATGAGCAGTTCTTC. This codes for CASSTRRDFSTTYNEQFF.

This clonotype has only a few counts. The V and J genes are TRBV5-1 and TRBJ2-1; TRBD2 aligns across 14 bases. CDR1 and CDR2 from the germline V gene are SGHRS and YFSETQ. The V and J ends lost 3 bases and 0 bases, in that order; junction bases with no gene match: 5. This CDR3 is 18 amino acids long. Written as DNA, the CDR3 is TGCGCCAGCAGCTCCGGGACTAGCGGGAGAAGCTCCTACAATGAGCAGTTCTTC. This gives the protein CASSSGTSGRSSYNEQFF.

This chain connects TRBV6-5 to TRBJ2-1, with 9 bases matching TRBD1. V was clipped by 5 bases and J by 6 bases; unmatched bases: 5. The CDR3 is made up of 14 amino acids. Per germline, CDR1 MNHEY and CDR2 SVGAGI. This chain's CDR3 is CASSNPQGANEQFF. As DNA, the CDR3 is TGTGCCAGCAGTAACCCACAGGGGGCCAATGAGCAGTTCTTC.

This clonotype was observed many times. The V call is TRBV6-2 or TRBV6-3, the J call TRBJ2-7; TRBD1 matches at 9 bases. V shed 5 bases and J 2 bases; nucleotides not matched to a gene: 4. Germline assignment: CDR1 MNHEY and CDR2 SVGEGT. The CDR3 sequence is 14 residues long. The CDR3 sequence is CASSRGTGTYEQYF. The CDR3, as DNA: TGTGCCAGCAGTCGCGGGACAGGGACCTACGAGCAGTACTTC.

V and J are TRBV5-4 and TRBJ2-4, with D hard to call. With 3 bases removed from V and 1 base from J, the gap between germline ends came to 11 bases. This CDR3 is built from 15 residues. The germline V gene has CDR1 SGHNT and CDR2 YYREEE (reference sequence). CDR3 in amino acids: CASSSKDGAKNIQYF. The CDR3 coding sequence is TGTGCCAGCAGCTCTAAGGACGGGGCCAAAAACATTCAGTACTTC.

This clonotype was found many times. The chain carries TRBV7-6 and TRBJ1-1; tentative D call: TRBD1 (6 bases). This CDR3 spans 14 amino acids. V shed 5 bases and J shed 0 bases, with 10 bases lying between them. Germline lookup yields CDR1 SGHVS and CDR2 FNYEAQ. CDR3 loop: CASSIGGLNTEAFF. The CDR3, as DNA: TGTGCCAGCAGCATCGGGGGCCTGAACACTGAAGCTTTCTTT.

The table lists this clonotype with a few counts. The CDR3 coding sequence is TGTGCCAGCAGCCTCAAAGCTGATACGCAGTATTTT. This gives the protein CASSLKADTQYF. The J gene is TRBJ2-3, the V gene TRBV7-9; D gene ambiguous. Germline CDR1 SEHNR, CDR2 FQNEAQ (reference sequence). This CDR3 is built from 12 residues. V was clipped by 5 bases and J by 6 bases, with 9 bases between them.

This clonotype came up a few times. The J gene is TRBJ1-6, the V gene TRBV20-1; D gene ambiguous. The V gene lost 1 base and the J gene lost 4 bases, with 11 bases spanning the gap. The CDR3 length is 15 residues. The germline CDR1 and CDR2 sequences are DFQATT and SNEGSKA (reference sequence). The CDR3 region is CSARGLTAYNSPLHF. The CDR3 bases are TGCAGTGCTAGAGGTCTTACCGCGTATAATTCACCCCTCCACTTT.

The sample holds a few counts of this clonotype. The chain joins TRBV28 to TRBJ1-6, with D maybe TRBD1 (5 bases). With 7 bases removed from V and 7 bases from J, the gap between germline ends came to 20 bases. Germline V gene lookup returns CDR1 MDHEN and CDR2 SYDVKM. The CDR3 consists of 16 residues. CDR3 in amino acids: CASIRAIRELNSPLHF. DNA for the CDR3: TGTGCCAGCATCAGGGCCATTCGGGAGTTAAATTCACCCCTCCACTTT.

Ten or more counts support this clonotype. This rearrangement joins TRBV20-1 to TRBJ1-1; D may be TRBD1 (6 bases). Germline V CDR1 and CDR2: DFQATT, SNEGSKA (reference sequence). This CDR3 comprises 15 residues. The V end lost 4 bases, the J end lost 0 bases, and 15 bases lay between the germline ends. DNA for the CDR3: TGCAGTGCTAAGACAGGTTCCCCAATGAACACTGAAGCTTTCTTT. This sequence encodes CSAKTGSPMNTEAFF.

This clonotype was observed at least ten times. The rearrangement uses TRBV20-1 and TRBJ2-7, with no clear D. CDR1 is DFQATT, CDR2 SNEGSKA, per germline (reference sequence). Trimming took 0 bases from V and 9 from J, leaving 12 bases between them. CDR3 size: 12 residues. This CDR3 is CSARDPAIGQYF. DNA of the CDR3: TGCAGTGCTAGAGATCCAGCAATTGGGCAGTACTTC.

This clonotype occurred many times. V gene TRBV7-2 combines with J gene TRBJ1-1; D unclear. Looked up from germline, CDR1 is SGHTA and CDR2 is FQGNSA. The CDR3 length is 12 residues. The germline V and J ends were trimmed by 2 bases and 10 bases, with 11 bases remaining between them. This CDR3 reads CASSLTTGRAFF. CDR3 DNA: TGTGCCAGCAGCTTAACGACTGGGCGAGCTTTCTTT.